This T cell receptor (beta chain) was documented in a study of blood T cell repertoires in COVID-19. Authors' processing steps: Amplification of reference gene primers provided the estimated nucleated cell counts. The data were produced by immunoSEQ multiplex PCR, yet TCRdb's version contains in-frame clones alone and is incomplete. V and J calls and clone size are given by that table; D and trimming were obtained from the DNA. The sample lists fewer than 650,000 clones; 85% to 90% were seen once. This sequence was found in a woman aged 50 to 65 with COVID-19, enrolled during active disease. The sample was peripheral blood.

The CDR3 here is CAIAQGASYEQYF. Here the CDR3 DNA reads TGTGCCATCGCTCAGGGTGCCTCCTACGAGCAGTACTTC. This sequence joins TRBV10-3 and TRBJ2-7; TRBD1 might be the D (5 bases). CDR1 and CDR2 from the germline V gene are ENHRY and SYGVKD. The V end was cut by 8 bases, the J end by 0 bases, with 11 bases between. This CDR3 spans 13 amino acids.